This is a list of T cell receptor beta chains from one sample in a study of early T cells in non-severe SARS-CoV-2 infection. MiXCR, run by TCRdb on the 5' RACE reads, gives a single entry per CDR3 protein. The sample has roughly 80,000 distinct CDR3 sequences, 6% to 7% seen once; the top ten hold 6.5% to 9%. Sequenced: whole blood. The receptor set was obtained from an adult who was a healthcare worker with PCR-confirmed SARS-CoV-2 infection or an uninfected control (not recorded which). CDR3s include the opening cysteine and the closing phenylalanine or tryptophan. Each record gives: V gene, clone size, J gene, D gene, CDR3 DNA, CDR3 protein. D genes are given only for firm matches. The size field is filled for only some rows; it gives once, few, many or a size class.

V gene: TRBV19
clone size: few
J gene: TRBJ2-3
D gene: TRBD1
CDR3 DNA: TGTGCCAGTAGTATGGGGACAGGGACTAGCACAGATACGCAGTATTTT
CDR3 protein: CASSMGTGTSTDTQYF

V gene: TRBV5-6
clone size: NA
J gene: TRBJ2-7
D gene: NA
CDR3 DNA: TGTGCCAGCAGCTTGGTACAGGACCCCTACGAGCAGTACTTC
CDR3 protein: CASSLVQDPYEQYF

V gene: TRBV20-1
clone size: many
J gene: TRBJ2-3
D gene: NA
CDR3 DNA: TGCAGTGCCAAGGGACTCACAGATACGCAGTATTTT
CDR3 protein: CSAKGLTDTQYF

V gene: TRBV5-5
clone size: NA
J gene: TRBJ1-1
D gene: NA
CDR3 DNA: TGTGCCAGCAGCCGCTGGGAGGGGCGCGGCACTGAAGCTTTCTTT
CDR3 protein: CASSRWEGRGTEAFF

V gene: TRBV7-8
clone size: few
J gene: TRBJ2-1
D gene: NA
CDR3 DNA: TGTGCCAGCAGATTGAATGAGCAGTTCTTC
CDR3 protein: CASRLNEQFF

V gene: TRBV11-2
clone size: many
J gene: TRBJ2-7
D gene: NA
CDR3 DNA: TGTGCCAGCAGCTTAGGCGCCCTCCTCTCCTACGAGCAGTACTTC
CDR3 protein: CASSLGALLSYEQYF

V gene: TRBV29-1
clone size: few
J gene: TRBJ2-7
D gene: NA
CDR3 DNA: TGCAGCGTGAAGCAGGGTGACTACGAGCAGTACTTC
CDR3 protein: CSVKQGDYEQYF

V gene: TRBV29-1
clone size: few
J gene: TRBJ2-3
D gene: NA
CDR3 DNA: TGCAGCGTTGATGGACTTACTAGCACAGATACGCAGTATTTT
CDR3 protein: CSVDGLTSTDTQYF

V gene: TRBV21-1
clone size: many
J gene: TRBJ2-1
D gene: NA
CDR3 DNA: TGTGCCAGCAGTTCCGTCGGGGGATCGGGAGGGCCCTACAATGAGCAGTTCTTC
CDR3 protein: CASSSVGGSGGPYNEQFF

V gene: TRBV7-2
clone size: few
J gene: TRBJ2-2
D gene: NA
CDR3 DNA: TGTGCCAGCAGCTTAAAACAGGGCAACACCGGGGAGCTGTTTTTT
CDR3 protein: CASSLKQGNTGELFF

V gene: TRBV29-1
clone size: many
J gene: TRBJ2-7
D gene: NA
CDR3 DNA: TGCAGCGTTTGGTCGGACGGAAGGCAGTACTTC
CDR3 protein: CSVWSDGRQYF

V gene: TRBV18
clone size: many
J gene: TRBJ2-7
D gene: TRBD1
CDR3 DNA: TGTGCCAGCTCAGACTGGGGCAGGGGGCTGGTCGACGAGCAGTACTTC
CDR3 protein: CASSDWGRGLVDEQYF

V gene: TRBV9
clone size: many
J gene: TRBJ2-3
D gene: NA
CDR3 DNA: TGTGCCAGCGCAGAACCATGGCAGTATTTT
CDR3 protein: CASAEPWQYF

V gene: TRBV9
clone size: few
J gene: TRBJ2-1
D gene: NA
CDR3 DNA: TGTGCCAGCAGCGCAAGCGTAAGCTCCTACAATGAGCAGTTCTTC
CDR3 protein: CASSASVSSYNEQFF

V gene: TRBV9
clone size: many
J gene: TRBJ2-7
D gene: NA
CDR3 DNA: TGTGCCAGCAGCGTAGGCGCTCTGTCCTACGAGCAGTACTTC
CDR3 protein: CASSVGALSYEQYF

V gene: TRBV11-2
clone size: many
J gene: TRBJ2-2
D gene: TRBD2
CDR3 DNA: TGTGCCAGCGGCCCGGGACTAGGGGTGCAGGAGCTGTTTTTT
CDR3 protein: CASGPGLGVQELFF

V gene: TRBV28
clone size: NA
J gene: TRBJ1-6
D gene: NA
CDR3 DNA: TGTGCCAGCAGTTTGAGCGGGGCACCCCTCCACTTT
CDR3 protein: CASSLSGAPLHF

V gene: TRBV6-4
clone size: few
J gene: TRBJ1-5
D gene: TRBD1
CDR3 DNA: TGTGCCAGCAGTGACTGGGGACAGGGGGGGCATCAGCCCCAGCATTTT
CDR3 protein: CASSDWGQGGHQPQHF

V gene: TRBV18
clone size: few
J gene: TRBJ2-3
D gene: TRBD1
CDR3 DNA: TGTGCCAGCTCCGACAGGACAGGGGTCTCAGATACGCAGTATTTT
CDR3 protein: CASSDRTGVSDTQYF

V gene: TRBV28
clone size: few
J gene: TRBJ1-2
D gene: TRBD1
CDR3 DNA: TGTGCCAGCAGCCTCCCAAGGGGGCTTGATGGCTACACCTTC
CDR3 protein: CASSLPRGLDGYTF

V gene: TRBV20-1
clone size: many
J gene: TRBJ2-3
D gene: NA
CDR3 DNA: TGCAGTGCTAGGAAGAATAGGGTTAGTCAGTCAGATACGCAGTATTTT
CDR3 protein: CSARKNRVSQSDTQYF

V gene: TRBV20-1
clone size: few
J gene: TRBJ1-6
D gene: NA
CDR3 DNA: TGCGGTGCTGGGGTCTTTCAGAGCTCCTATAATTCACCCCTCCACTTT
CDR3 protein: CGAGVFQSSYNSPLHF

V gene: TRBV13
clone size: NA
J gene: TRBJ2-7
D gene: NA
CDR3 DNA: TGTGCCAGCAGTCAATACGGTGGGACTCTCCTCGAGCAGTACTTC
CDR3 protein: CASSQYGGTLLEQYF

V gene: TRBV27
clone size: few
J gene: TRBJ2-1
D gene: TRBD1
CDR3 DNA: TGTGCCAGCAGTTCAGACAGGGGCCCGAGCTCCTACAATGAGCAGTTCTTC
CDR3 protein: CASSSDRGPSSYNEQFF

V gene: TRBV12-5
clone size: many
J gene: TRBJ2-7
D gene: TRBD1
CDR3 DNA: TGTGCTAGTGCCGTCGGACAGGGGGAGCAGTACTTC
CDR3 protein: CASAVGQGEQYF

V gene: TRBV2
clone size: NA
J gene: TRBJ1-5
D gene: TRBD1
CDR3 DNA: TGTGCCAGCAGGGCCGGGACAGGGGGCTTTGAGCCCCAGCATTTT
CDR3 protein: CASRAGTGGFEPQHF

V gene: TRBV7-2
clone size: few
J gene: TRBJ2-2
D gene: NA
CDR3 DNA: TGTGCCAGCAGCCCGGGGGCCGGGGAGCTGTTTTTT
CDR3 protein: CASSPGAGELFF

V gene: TRBV12-3/TRBV12-4
clone size: few
J gene: TRBJ2-1
D gene: NA
CDR3 DNA: TGTGCCAGCAGTCCCGGGACACCTCCCTACAATGAGCAGTTCTTC
CDR3 protein: CASSPGTPPYNEQFF

V gene: TRBV11-2
clone size: NA
J gene: TRBJ2-2
D gene: TRBD2
CDR3 DNA: TGTGCCAGCAGCTCCCTAGCGGGACCAACGGGAGGGGAGCTGTTTTTT
CDR3 protein: CASSSLAGPTGGELFF

V gene: TRBV20-1
clone size: NA
J gene: TRBJ2-3
D gene: NA
CDR3 DNA: TGCAGTGCCTTTTCCGGGACCTTCGGGAATACGCAGTATTTT
CDR3 protein: CSAFSGTFGNTQYF

V gene: TRBV11-2
clone size: many
J gene: TRBJ2-7
D gene: NA
CDR3 DNA: TGTGCCAGCAGCTTAATAGTGGAAGGTAGTTCTTCCCTTTCCCGCTACGAGCAGTACTTC
CDR3 protein: CASSLIVEGSSSLSRYEQYF

V gene: TRBV7-6
clone size: many
J gene: TRBJ1-3
D gene: NA
CDR3 DNA: TGTGCCAGCAGCTTGGGAAACACCATATATTTT
CDR3 protein: CASSLGNTIYF

V gene: TRBV7-9
clone size: NA
J gene: TRBJ1-2
D gene: TRBD1
CDR3 DNA: TGTGCCAGCAGCGAAAGACAGGGGGCCAACACACCCTACACCTTC
CDR3 protein: CASSERQGANTPYTF

V gene: TRBV11-2
clone size: NA
J gene: TRBJ1-3
D gene: TRBD1
CDR3 DNA: TGTGCCAGCAGCTTAGATCTCAACAGGGGGCAATCTGGAAACACCATATATTTT
CDR3 protein: CASSLDLNRGQSGNTIYF

V gene: TRBV7-9
clone size: many
J gene: TRBJ1-1
D gene: TRBD1
CDR3 DNA: TGTGCCAGCAGCTTAGTCACAGGGGGTAGCACTGAAGCTTTCTTT
CDR3 protein: CASSLVTGGSTEAFF

V gene: TRBV6-1
clone size: few
J gene: TRBJ2-7
D gene: NA
CDR3 DNA: TGTGCCAGCATGAGGGGTTTAGAGCAGTACTTC
CDR3 protein: CASMRGLEQYF

V gene: TRBV7-9
clone size: many
J gene: TRBJ1-1
D gene: TRBD1
CDR3 DNA: TGTGCCAGCAGCCCGAGACAGGGTAGTATATTGAGAGCTTTCTTT
CDR3 protein: CASSPRQGSILRAFF

V gene: TRBV28
clone size: few
J gene: TRBJ2-7
D gene: NA
CDR3 DNA: TGTGCCAGCAGTTCCGGGACCCTGAGCTCCTATGAGCAGTACTTC
CDR3 protein: CASSSGTLSSYEQYF

V gene: TRBV7-2
clone size: few
J gene: TRBJ2-2
D gene: NA
CDR3 DNA: TGTGCCAGCAGCTTACAGGGGATTGCCGGGGAGCTGTTTTTT
CDR3 protein: CASSLQGIAGELFF

V gene: TRBV20-1
clone size: NA
J gene: TRBJ1-4
D gene: TRBD1
CDR3 DNA: TGCAGTGCTAGGCGGGTACCGGGACAGGCTTTT
CDR3 protein: CSARRVPGQAF

V gene: TRBV29-1
clone size: many
J gene: TRBJ1-1
D gene: TRBD1
CDR3 DNA: TGCAGCGGTGGGCGGACAGGGGGCGGCGAGGGGGCTTTCTTT
CDR3 protein: CSGGRTGGGEGAFF

V gene: TRBV29-1
clone size: many
J gene: TRBJ2-7
D gene: TRBD1
CDR3 DNA: TGCAGCGTCGACATCGGACAGGGGCCCGAGCAGTACTTC
CDR3 protein: CSVDIGQGPEQYF

V gene: TRBV12-5
clone size: few
J gene: TRBJ2-1
D gene: TRBD1
CDR3 DNA: TGTGCTAGTGTTTTGGGACAGGGGTCCAATGAGCAGTTCTTC
CDR3 protein: CASVLGQGSNEQFF

V gene: TRBV12-5
clone size: many
J gene: TRBJ2-3
D gene: TRBD1
CDR3 DNA: TGTGCTAGTGGTACCGGACCCGGGACAGGGTGGACAGATACGCAGTATTTT
CDR3 protein: CASGTGPGTGWTDTQYF

V gene: TRBV28
clone size: few
J gene: TRBJ2-7
D gene: NA
CDR3 DNA: TGTGCCAGCAGTTTATCTACAGACTACGAGCAGTACTTC
CDR3 protein: CASSLSTDYEQYF

V gene: TRBV28
clone size: few
J gene: TRBJ2-1
D gene: TRBD2
CDR3 DNA: TGTGCCAGCAGTTTATGGCGGGGGGTCACCTACAATGAGCAGTTCTTC
CDR3 protein: CASSLWRGVTYNEQFF

V gene: TRBV20-1
clone size: many
J gene: TRBJ1-2
D gene: NA
CDR3 DNA: TGCAGTGCTAGAGATACAGGAAGGGGCTACACCTTC
CDR3 protein: CSARDTGRGYTF